A selection of T cell receptor beta chains follows, all from one sample in a study of post-analysis software for immune sequencing data. TCRdb recomputed calls from the PCR reads with MiXCR, one row per CDR3 protein. Among about 620,000 distinct CDR3 sequences listed, about 40% were seen once. Sequenced sample: blood. All receptors derive from a girl aged 10 to 17 with multiple sclerosis. The CDR3 runs from the conserved cysteine through the conserved F or W. The D gene is left open where the match is weak. Clone size is not always given. Where it is, it says once, few, many or a class for expanded clones.

clone_size j_call d_call v_call cdr3_nt cdr3_aa
- TRBJ1-2 TRBD1 TRBV7-8 TGTGCCAGCAGCAAGGACAGGGGGCATCACTATGGCTACACCTTC CASSKDRGHHYGYTF
- TRBJ1-2 TRBD1 TRBV6-4 TGTGCCGGCAGTGAGGGACAGGGGGCTGGCGGCTACACCTTC CAGSEGQGAGGYTF
- TRBJ2-5 - TRBV30 TGTGCCTGGAGTAGCGACGAGACCCAGTACTTC CAWSSDETQYF
- TRBJ1-6 TRBD1 TRBV28 TGTGCCAGCATTACCGCCGGGACAGGGGGGAGCTCCTATAATTCACCCCTCCACTTT CASITAGTGGSSYNSPLHF
- TRBJ2-1 - TRBV3-1 TGTGCCAGCAGCGATAGCAGTAAGGCCTACAATGAGCAGTTCTTC CASSDSSKAYNEQFF
few TRBJ2-5 - TRBV27 TGTGCCAGCAGTATCCGACAGGGAGGAGAGACCCAGTACTTC CASSIRQGGETQYF
few TRBJ2-5 - TRBV10-3 TGTGCCATGAAAGGCGCCCACGAAGAGACCCAGTACTTC CAMKGAHEETQYF
- TRBJ1-2 TRBD1 TRBV4-1 TGCGCCAGCAGCCAAGATCACCCTCGCCTTGGACAGGGAGGGGATGGCTACACCTTC CASSQDHPRLGQGGDGYTF
- TRBJ2-3 - TRBV5-4 TGTGCCAGCAGCTTGGATGAAGATACGCAGTATTTT CASSLDEDTQYF
- TRBJ2-3 - TRBV5-1 TGCGCCAGCAGCCCTGAGCCGGGACCCCCAGAGCGGAGCACAGATACGCAGTATTTT CASSPEPGPPERSTDTQYF
few TRBJ1-2 - TRBV29-1 TGCAGCGTTGGGGGTCGGGCCGCGATGGGTGGCTACACCTTC CSVGGRAAMGGYTF
- TRBJ2-7 - TRBV7-9 TGTGCCAGCAGCTTGCGCGGACAGAACTACGAGCAGTACTTC CASSLRGQNYEQYF
- TRBJ2-7 TRBD1 TRBV12-3/TRBV12-4 TGTGCCTCACACCGGGACAGGGGGGGGGAGCAGTACTTC CASHRDRGGEQYF
few TRBJ2-3 - TRBV4-1 TGCGCCAGCAGCCAAGCACGGCCGGGAGATACGCAGTATTTT CASSQARPGDTQYF
- TRBJ2-2 - TRBV7-8 TGTGCCAGCAGCTTAGACAAGAACGCCGGGGAGCTGTTTTTT CASSLDKNAGELFF
- TRBJ1-1 - TRBV29-1 TGCAGCGTTGAAGTCAGGGGCGCGGGGTCTGAAGCTTTCTTT CSVEVRGAGSEAFF
- TRBJ1-5 - TRBV10-3 TGTGCCATCAGTGAGTACAGGGAGCCCCAGCATTTT CAISEYREPQHF
- TRBJ1-5 - TRBV20-1 TGCAGTGCTAGAGAGCCAGGGCATCAGCCCCAGCATTTT CSAREPGHQPQHF
once TRBJ1-1 TRBD1 TRBV12-3/TRBV12-4 TGTGCCAGCAGTTGGTCTCCGGGACAGGGGGCTGAAGCTTTCTTT CASSWSPGQGAEAFF
- TRBJ2-7 - TRBV5-1 TGCGCCAGCAGCTTGGTCGGGGCCGAGCAGTACTTC CASSLVGAEQYF
- TRBJ2-1 TRBD1 TRBV15 TGTGCCACCAGCAGGACAGGGTGGGATTTGAGGAATGAGCAGTTCTTC CATSRTGWDLRNEQFF
few TRBJ1-6 TRBD1 TRBV12-3/TRBV12-4 TGTGCCAGCAGTTTGGGTACGGACAGGGGGAATTCACCCCTCCACTTT CASSLGTDRGNSPLHF
- TRBJ2-7 TRBD2 TRBV10-3 TGTGCCATCAGGGCTAGCGGGGGGACGAGGGACGAGCAGTACTTC CAIRASGGTRDEQYF
few TRBJ2-3 TRBD1 TRBV12-3/TRBV12-4 TGTGCCAGCAGTCCCCGGGACAGGGCAGTCACAGATACGCAGTATTTT CASSPRDRAVTDTQYF
few TRBJ1-2 - TRBV5-1 TGCGCCAGCAACCCGGGTAGGACCGGTGGCTACACCTTC CASNPGRTGGYTF
- TRBJ2-1 - TRBV10-3 TGTGCCACCAGGTGGGGAGGTCATGTCAATGAGCAGTTCTTC CATRWGGHVNEQFF
- TRBJ2-5 TRBD2 TRBV7-8 TGTGCCAGCAGCTCACTAGCGGGGGGTCAAGAGACCCAGTACTTC CASSSLAGGQETQYF
once TRBJ2-3 - TRBV5-6 TGTGCCAGCAGTTTTGGCAGGTCCCTGGGTACGCAGTATTTT CASSFGRSLGTQYF
- TRBJ2-7 TRBD2 TRBV20-1 TGCAGTGCTACGCCAGCGGGGACCACCTACGAGCAGTACTTC CSATPAGTTYEQYF
- TRBJ2-5 TRBD1 TRBV12-3/TRBV12-4 TGTGCCAGCAGTGAAGGACAGGGCGGGACGGAGACCCAGTACTTC CASSEGQGGTETQYF
- TRBJ2-7 - TRBV6-5 TGTGCCAGCAGTTATAGGGACTTCACCTACGAGCAGTACTTC CASSYRDFTYEQYF
- TRBJ1-2 - TRBV2 TGTGCCAGCGTGGAGGGGTATGGCTACACCTTC CASVEGYGYTF
few TRBJ2-7 TRBD2 TRBV27 TGTGCCAGCAGCTGGGACGGGACTAGCGGAACCGAGCAGTACTTC CASSWDGTSGTEQYF
once TRBJ2-5 - TRBV12-3/TRBV12-4 TGTGCCAGCAGTTCTAGCCCAGCTCGAGAGACCCAGTACTTC CASSSSPARETQYF
- TRBJ1-5 - TRBV20-1 TGCAGTGCTAGAGATTCCGGGCGTTACAATCAGCCCCAGCATTTT CSARDSGRYNQPQHF
- TRBJ2-1 TRBD2 TRBV11-2 TGTGCCAGCAGCCTAATAGCGGGAGGTCCCTACAATGAGCAGTTCTTC CASSLIAGGPYNEQFF
- TRBJ2-7 - TRBV12-3/TRBV12-4 TGTGCCAGCAGTTTAGGGCGTCGTGCGGGGCTTTCCTACGAGCAGTACTTC CASSLGRRAGLSYEQYF
- TRBJ1-2 - TRBV6-1 TGTGCCAGCAGTGAACCCCAGCTCCACTATGGCTACACCTTC CASSEPQLHYGYTF
few TRBJ2-7 - TRBV20-1 TGCAGTGCGGGAAAGTCAGGGGTCCACGAGCAGTACTTC CSAGKSGVHEQYF